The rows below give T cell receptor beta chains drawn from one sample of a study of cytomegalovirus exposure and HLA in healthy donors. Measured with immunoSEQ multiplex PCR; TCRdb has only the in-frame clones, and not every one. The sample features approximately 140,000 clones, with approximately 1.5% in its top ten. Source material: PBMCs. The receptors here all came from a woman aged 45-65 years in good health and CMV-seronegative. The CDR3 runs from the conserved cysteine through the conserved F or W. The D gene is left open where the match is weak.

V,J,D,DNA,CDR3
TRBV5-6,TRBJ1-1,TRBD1,TGTGCCAGCAGCTTCGACAGGGGAGAAGCTTTCTTT,CASSFDRGEAFF
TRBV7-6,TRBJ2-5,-,TGTGCCAGCAGCCCAACATGGCACAGAAGGGGAGAGACCCAGTACTTC,CASSPTWHRRGETQYF
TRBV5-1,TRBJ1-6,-,TGCGCCAGCGGTCGATCACAGAATTCACCCCTCCACTTT,CASGRSQNSPLHF
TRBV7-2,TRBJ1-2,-,TGTGCCAATCTAGGTGGGGGCAGGGCAAATGGCTACACCTTC,CANLGGGRANGYTF
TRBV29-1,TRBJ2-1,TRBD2,TGCAGCGTCGCTACTAGCGGGAGACCCAATGAGCAGTTCTTC,CSVATSGRPNEQFF
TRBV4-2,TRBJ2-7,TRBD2,TGTGCCAGCAGCCAAGTCTGGACTAGCGGGAGCTACGAGCAGTACTTC,CASSQVWTSGSYEQYF
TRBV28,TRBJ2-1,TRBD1,TGTGCCAGCAGTCCCGTCGACAGGGATAATGAGCAGTTCTTC,CASSPVDRDNEQFF
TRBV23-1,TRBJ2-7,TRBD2,TGCGCCAGCAGTCAATCGGTAAAGCGGGGATCCTACGAGCAGTACTTC,CASSQSVKRGSYEQYF
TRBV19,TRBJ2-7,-,TGTGCCAGTACTGGGGGGAATTCCTACGAGCAGTACTTC,CASTGGNSYEQYF
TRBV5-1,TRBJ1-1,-,TGCGCCAGCAGCCGCGGACTTTCCACTGAAGCTTTCTTT,CASSRGLSTEAFF
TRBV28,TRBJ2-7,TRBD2,TGTGCCAGCAGTTTTGGGAGGGTCGAGCAGTACTTC,CASSFGRVEQYF
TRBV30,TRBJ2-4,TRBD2,TGTGCCTGGAGTGTGCGGGAGGGCCGAAACATTCAGTACTTC,CAWSVREGRNIQYF
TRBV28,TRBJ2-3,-,TGTGCCAGCAGCCCCCCGGGCACAGATACGCAGTATTTT,CASSPPGTDTQYF
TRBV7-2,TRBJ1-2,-,TGTGCCAGCAGCTCCGAAGTGGGCCGAGGCTACACCTTC,CASSSEVGRGYTF
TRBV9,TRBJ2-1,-,TGTGCCAGCAGCGTAGTCTTCTCTACGACAGAAAACTACAATGAGCAGTTCTTC,CASSVVFSTTENYNEQFF
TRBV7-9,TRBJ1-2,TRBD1,TGTGCCAGCAGCGGGCCGGGACAGGGGCCTCGCCGCTCCGATGGCTACACCTTC,CASSGPGQGPRRSDGYTF
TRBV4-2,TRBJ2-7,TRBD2,TGTGCCAGCAGCCAAGGATTCGGACTAGCGGGAGAGACTAGTGGCGAGCAGTACTTC,CASSQGFGLAGETSGEQYF
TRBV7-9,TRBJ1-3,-,TGTGCCAGCAGCTTAGTTTACGTGCCCCGGGGAAACACCATATATTTT,CASSLVYVPRGNTIYF
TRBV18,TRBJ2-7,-,TGTGCCAGCTCACCTACTGGGTCGGGGATCTACGAGCAGTACTTC,CASSPTGSGIYEQYF
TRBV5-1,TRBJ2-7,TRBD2,TGCGCCAGCAGCTTGGGGGGGGGACTAGCGGTCTACGAGCAGTACTTC,CASSLGGGLAVYEQYF
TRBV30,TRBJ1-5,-,TGTGCCTGGAGCCTTGACGGGTTCAATCAGCCCCAGCATTTT,CAWSLDGFNQPQHF
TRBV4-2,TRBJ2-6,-,TGTGCCAGCAGCCTCCAGGGCCCTGGGGCCAACGTCCTGACTTTC,CASSLQGPGANVLTF
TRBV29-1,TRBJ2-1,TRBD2,TGCAGCGGCCGGACTAGCGGTAGCTCCTACAATGAGCAGTTCTTC,CSGRTSGSSYNEQFF
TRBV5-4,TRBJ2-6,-,TGTGCCAGCAGCTTTTATAGGACTCCCTACGTCCTGACTTTC,CASSFYRTPYVLTF
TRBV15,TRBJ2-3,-,TGTGCCACCAGCAGAGTGCAGGCAGGGCCCACAGATACGCAGTATTTT,CATSRVQAGPTDTQYF
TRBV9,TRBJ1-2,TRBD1,TGTGCCAGCAGCCCCCAGGGACAGGCGTTGGGCTACACCTTC,CASSPQGQALGYTF
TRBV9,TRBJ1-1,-,TGTGCCAGCAGCGGTCTGGACTCGAACACTGAAGCTTTCTTT,CASSGLDSNTEAFF
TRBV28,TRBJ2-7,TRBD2,TGTGCCAGCAGCCGCTACTCAGCGGGGGCCTACGAGCAGTACTTC,CASSRYSAGAYEQYF
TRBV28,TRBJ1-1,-,TGTGCCAGCAGTTCCGTAACACCTGAAGCTTTCTTT,CASSSVTPEAFF
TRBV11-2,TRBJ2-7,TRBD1,TGTGCCAGCAGCCCCGGGACAGGGGCCGGAGAGCAGTACTTC,CASSPGTGAGEQYF
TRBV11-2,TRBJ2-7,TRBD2,TGTGCCAGCGGATTACTAGCGGGAGGGCCCTACGAGCAGTACTTC,CASGLLAGGPYEQYF
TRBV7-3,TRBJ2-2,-,TGTGCCAGCAGCTCCGGACAGGAGCTGTTTTTT,CASSSGQELFF
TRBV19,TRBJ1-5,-,TGTGCCAGTAGCCTCTCTGGGCCCTTTAGCAATCAGCCCCAGCATTTT,CASSLSGPFSNQPQHF